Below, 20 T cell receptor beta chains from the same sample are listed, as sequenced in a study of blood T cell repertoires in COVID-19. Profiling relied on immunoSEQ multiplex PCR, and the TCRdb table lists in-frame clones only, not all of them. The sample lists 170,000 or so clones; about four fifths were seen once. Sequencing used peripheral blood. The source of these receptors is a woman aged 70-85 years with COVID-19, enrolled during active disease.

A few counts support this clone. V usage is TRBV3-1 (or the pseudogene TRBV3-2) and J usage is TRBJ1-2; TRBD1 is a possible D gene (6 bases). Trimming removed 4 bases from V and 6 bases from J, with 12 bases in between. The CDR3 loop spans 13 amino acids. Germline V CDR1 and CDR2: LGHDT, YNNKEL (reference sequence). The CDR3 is CASSRQGRNGYTF. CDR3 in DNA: TGTGCCAGCAGCCGTCAGGGGCGCAATGGCTACACCTTC.

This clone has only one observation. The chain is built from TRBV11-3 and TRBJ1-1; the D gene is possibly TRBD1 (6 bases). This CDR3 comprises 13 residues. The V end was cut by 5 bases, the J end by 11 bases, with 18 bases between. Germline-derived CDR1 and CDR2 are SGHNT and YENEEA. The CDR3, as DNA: TGTGCCAGCAGCCCCGGATACAGGGAGAACGCTTTCTTT. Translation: CASSPGYRENAFF.

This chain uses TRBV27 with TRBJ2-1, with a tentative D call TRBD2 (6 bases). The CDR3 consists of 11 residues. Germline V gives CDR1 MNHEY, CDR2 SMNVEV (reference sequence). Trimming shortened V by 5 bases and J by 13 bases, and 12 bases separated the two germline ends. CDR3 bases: TGTGCCAGCAGTAGGGACTGGACACAGTTCTTC. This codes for CASSRDWTQFF.

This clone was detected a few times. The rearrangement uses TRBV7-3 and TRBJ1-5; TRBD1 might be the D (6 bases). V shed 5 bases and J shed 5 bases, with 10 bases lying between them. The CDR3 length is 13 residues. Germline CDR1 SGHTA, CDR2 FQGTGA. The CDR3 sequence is CASSPDSDQPQHF. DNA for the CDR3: TGTGCCAGCAGCCCGGACAGCGATCAGCCCCAGCATTTT. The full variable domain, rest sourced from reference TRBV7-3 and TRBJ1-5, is GAGVSQTPSNKVTEKGKYVELRCDPISGHTALYWYRQSLGQGPEFLIYFQGTGAADDSGLPNDRFFAVRPEGSVSTLKIQRTERGDSAVYLCASSPDSDQPQHFGDGTRLSIL.

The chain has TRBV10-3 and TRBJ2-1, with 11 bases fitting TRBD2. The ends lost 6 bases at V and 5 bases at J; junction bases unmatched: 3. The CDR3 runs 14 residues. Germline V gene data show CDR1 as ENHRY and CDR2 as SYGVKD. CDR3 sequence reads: CAISRGLADNEQFF. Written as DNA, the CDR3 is TGTGCCATCAGCCGGGGACTAGCGGACAATGAGCAGTTCTTC.

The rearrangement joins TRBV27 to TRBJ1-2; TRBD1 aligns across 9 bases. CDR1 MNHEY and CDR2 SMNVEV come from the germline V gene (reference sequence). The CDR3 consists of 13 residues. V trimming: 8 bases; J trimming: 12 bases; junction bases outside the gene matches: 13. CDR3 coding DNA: TGTGCCAGCGGAGACCGGGACAGGGTGCGCGACACCTTC. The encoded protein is CASGDRDRVRDTF.

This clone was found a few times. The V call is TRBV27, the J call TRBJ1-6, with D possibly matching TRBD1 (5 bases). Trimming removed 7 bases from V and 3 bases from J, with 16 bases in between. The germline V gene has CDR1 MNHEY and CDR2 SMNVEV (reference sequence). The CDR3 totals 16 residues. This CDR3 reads CASTSDSQNYNSPLHF. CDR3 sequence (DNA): TGTGCCAGCACCTCCGACAGTCAGAACTATAATTCACCCCTCCACTTT.

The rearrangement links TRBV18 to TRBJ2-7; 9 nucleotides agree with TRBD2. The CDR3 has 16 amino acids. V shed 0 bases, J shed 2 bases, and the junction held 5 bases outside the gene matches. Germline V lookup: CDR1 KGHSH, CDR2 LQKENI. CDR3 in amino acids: CASSPPLAGKTYEQYF. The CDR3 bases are TGTGCCAGCTCACCACCTCTAGCGGGAAAAACCTACGAGCAGTACTTC.

CDR3 sequence (DNA): TGTGCCAGCAGAATCCTTTCAGGGGGCGCTTACGAGCAGTACTTC. It yields the protein CASRILSGGAYEQYF. This chain joins TRBV27 and TRBJ2-7; 8 nucleotides line up with TRBD1. The germline gives CDR1 MNHEY, CDR2 SMNVEV (reference sequence). The CDR3 length is 15 residues. V lost 6 bases and J lost 4; bases outside the gene matches: 11.

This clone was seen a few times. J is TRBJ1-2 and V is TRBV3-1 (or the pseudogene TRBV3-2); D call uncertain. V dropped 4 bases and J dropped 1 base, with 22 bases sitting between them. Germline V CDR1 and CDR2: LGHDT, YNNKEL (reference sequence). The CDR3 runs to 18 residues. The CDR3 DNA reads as TGTGCCAGCAGCCGGAAGAGGGCAGCCACCATCCTTAACTATGGCTACACCTTC. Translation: CASSRKRAATILNYGYTF.

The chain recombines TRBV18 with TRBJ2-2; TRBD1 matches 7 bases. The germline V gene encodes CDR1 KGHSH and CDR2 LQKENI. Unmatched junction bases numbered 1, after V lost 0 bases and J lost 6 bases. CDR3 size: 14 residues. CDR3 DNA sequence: TGTGCCAGCTCACCACCCACAGGGGCCGGGGAGCTGTTTTTT. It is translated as CASSPPTGAGELFF.

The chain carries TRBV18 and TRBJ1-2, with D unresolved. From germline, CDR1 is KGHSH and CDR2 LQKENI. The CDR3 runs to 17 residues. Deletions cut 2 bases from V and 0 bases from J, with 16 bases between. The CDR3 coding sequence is TGTGCCAGCTCACCAAGGAGGTGGGCAGAGGCTAACTATGGCTACACCTTC. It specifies CASSPRRWAEANYGYTF. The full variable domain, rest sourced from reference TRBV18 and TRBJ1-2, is NAGVMQNPRHLVRRRGQEARLRCSPMKGHSHVYWYRQLPEEGLKFMVYLQKENIIDESGMPKERFSAEFPKEGPSILRIQQVVRGDSAAYFCASSPRRWAEANYGYTFGSGTRLTVV.

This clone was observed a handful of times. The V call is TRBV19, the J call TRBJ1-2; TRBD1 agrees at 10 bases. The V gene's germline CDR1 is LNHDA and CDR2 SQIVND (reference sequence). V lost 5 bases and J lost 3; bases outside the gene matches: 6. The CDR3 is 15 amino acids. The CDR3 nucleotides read TGTGCCAGTAGTGCCGGGACAGGGGCCCACTATGGCTACACCTTC. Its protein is CASSAGTGAHYGYTF.

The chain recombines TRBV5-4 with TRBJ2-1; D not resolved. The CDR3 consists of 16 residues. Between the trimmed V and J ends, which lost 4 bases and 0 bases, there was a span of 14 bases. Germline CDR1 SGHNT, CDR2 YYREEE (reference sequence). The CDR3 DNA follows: TGTGCCAGCAGCCCCTCCTTGAGAGTCTCCTACAATGAGCAGTTCTTC. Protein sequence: CASSPSLRVSYNEQFF.

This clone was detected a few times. The CDR3 DNA sequence: TGTGCCACCCGTCCAGGGGATTTCGCCTACGAGCAGTACTTC. Encoded protein: CATRPGDFAYEQYF. The chain links TRBV5-4 to TRBJ2-7, with TRBD1 as a possible D gene (6 bases). Per the germline V gene, CDR1 is SGHNT and CDR2 is YYREEE (reference sequence). V lost 9 bases, J lost 2 bases, and 18 bases lay in between. The CDR3 spans 14 residues. Using reference TRBV5-4 and TRBJ2-7 for the parts outside the CDR3, the full variable domain is ETGVTQSPTHLIKTRGQQVTLRCSSQSGHNTVSWYQQALGQGPQFIFQYYREEENGRGNFPPRFSGLQFPNYSSELNVNALELDDSALYLCATRPGDFAYEQYFGPGTRLTVT.

CDR3 nucleotides: TGTGCCAGCAGCCAATACAGGGCATTGAACACTGAAGCTTTCTTT. It yields the protein CASSQYRALNTEAFF. The chain couples TRBV14 to TRBJ1-1; D is perhaps TRBD1 (6 bases). The V end was cut by 2 bases, the J end by 0 bases, with 10 bases between. Germline lookup yields CDR1 SGHDN and CDR2 FVKESK. The CDR3 spans 15 residues.

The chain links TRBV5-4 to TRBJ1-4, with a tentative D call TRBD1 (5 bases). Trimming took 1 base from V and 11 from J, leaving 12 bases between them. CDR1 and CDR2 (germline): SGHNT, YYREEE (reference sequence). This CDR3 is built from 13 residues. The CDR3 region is CASSLTGKGKLFF. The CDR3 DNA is TGTGCCAGCAGCTTGACAGGAAAGGGGAAACTGTTTTTT.

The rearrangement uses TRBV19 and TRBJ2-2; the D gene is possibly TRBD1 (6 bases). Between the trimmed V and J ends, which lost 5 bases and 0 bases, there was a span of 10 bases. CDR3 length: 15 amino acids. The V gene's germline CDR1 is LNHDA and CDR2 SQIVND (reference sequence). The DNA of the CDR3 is TGTGCCAGTAGTCGGGACACCTCGAACACCGGGGAGCTGTTTTTT. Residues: CASSRDTSNTGELFF.

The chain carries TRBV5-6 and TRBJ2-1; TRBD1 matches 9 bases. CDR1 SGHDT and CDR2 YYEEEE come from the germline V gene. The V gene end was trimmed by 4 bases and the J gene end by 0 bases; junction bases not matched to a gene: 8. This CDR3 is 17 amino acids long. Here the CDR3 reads CASSTRTGATSYNEQFF. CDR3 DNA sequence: TGTGCCAGCAGCACCCGGACAGGGGCGACCTCCTACAATGAGCAGTTCTTC.

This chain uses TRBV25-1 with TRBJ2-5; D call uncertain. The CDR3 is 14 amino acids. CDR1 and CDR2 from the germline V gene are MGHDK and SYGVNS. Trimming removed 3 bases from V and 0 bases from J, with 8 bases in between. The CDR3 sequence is CASSDRVDQETQYF. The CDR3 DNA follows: TGTGCCAGCAGTGACCGGGTCGACCAAGAGACCCAGTACTTC.